Each of the 20 T cell receptor beta chains below was sequenced from the same sample in a study of blood T cell repertoires in COVID-19. Generated by immunoSEQ multiplex PCR, the TCRdb table keeps only in-frame clones and is missing some. The sample yields 60,000 or so clones, approximately 90% seen once. The sample comprised peripheral blood. The origin of the receptors is a human donor with active COVID-19. The donor label of this sample is uncertain.

The gene calls are TRBV7-3 and TRBJ2-5; the match to TRBD2 covers 7 bases. The CDR3 totals 15 residues. V lost 5 bases, J lost 1 base, and 7 bases stayed unmatched. The germline V gene has CDR1 SGHTA and CDR2 FQGTGA. CDR3 coding DNA: TGTGCCAGCAGCCCCGTAGCGGGCTTCCAAGAGACCCAGTACTTC. Its translation: CASSPVAGFQETQYF.

The CDR3 bases are TGTGCCAGTAGCCCTGGGGCCGACAACAACTATGGCTACACCTTC. This translates into CASSPGADNNYGYTF. V usage is TRBV19 and J usage is TRBJ1-2, with D possibly matching TRBD1 (5 bases). V lost 6 bases to trimming and J lost 2 bases, with 16 bases between them. The CDR3 covers 15 residues. From germline, CDR1 is LNHDA and CDR2 SQIVND (reference sequence).

The chain joins TRBV27 to TRBJ2-7; a possible D gene is TRBD1 (5 bases). Trimming pared 5 bases from V and 4 bases from J, leaving 18 bases between. Germline CDR1 and CDR2: MNHEY and SMNVEV (reference sequence). The CDR3 is made up of 15 amino acids. The CDR3 DNA reads TGTGCCAGCAGTCGTACAGCAAAGGGGTTTTACGAGCAGTACTTC. It is translated as CASSRTAKGFYEQYF.

The chain employs TRBV7-3 and TRBJ2-1; the D gene is possibly TRBD1 (5 bases). V shed 1 base and J shed 6 bases, with 13 bases lying between them. The CDR3 is 15 amino acids. CDR1 and CDR2 from the germline V gene are SGHTA and FQGTGA. The CDR3 sequence: CASSLMAGSINEQFF. Written as DNA, the CDR3 is TGTGCCAGCAGCTTAATGGCAGGGTCGATCAATGAGCAGTTCTTC.

The chain recombines TRBV19 with TRBJ1-1; the D gene is possibly TRBD1 (6 bases). The ends were cut back, 7 bases at V and 0 bases at J, with 15 bases in the middle. CDR1 is LNHDA, CDR2 SQIVND, per germline (reference sequence). CDR3 length equals 15 residues. This CDR3 is CASTIRGPLNTEAFF. DNA for the CDR3: TGTGCCAGTACCATCAGGGGACCGTTGAACACTGAAGCTTTCTTT.

The chain is built from TRBV19 and TRBJ1-1, with TRBD1 identical over 8 bases. V lost 4 bases and J lost 2; bases outside the gene matches: 6. Germline loops: CDR1 LNHDA, CDR2 SQIVND (reference sequence). The CDR3 covers 15 residues. Here the CDR3 DNA reads TGTGCCAGTAGTAGGCAGGGGGCTACAAACACTGAAGCTTTCTTT. This translates into CASSRQGATNTEAFF.

The chain couples TRBV7-9 to TRBJ2-1; D remains unclear. The CDR3 loop spans 13 amino acids. V gave up 3 bases and J gave up 3 bases, with 6 bases separating them. CDR1 SEHNR and CDR2 FQNEAQ come from the germline V gene (reference sequence). The CDR3 loop reads CASSFASYNEQFF. The CDR3 region has the DNA TGTGCCAGCAGCTTCGCTAGCTACAATGAGCAGTTCTTC.

CDR3 DNA sequence: TGTGCCAGTAGTAGATCAGGGAAGGATCAGCCCCAGCATTTT. Translating it yields CASSRSGKDQPQHF. This rearrangement joins TRBV19 to TRBJ1-5, with a tentative D call TRBD1 (5 bases). Germline CDR1 and CDR2: LNHDA and SQIVND (reference sequence). V gave up 4 bases and J gave up 5 bases, with 12 bases separating them. The CDR3 has 14 residues.

J is TRBJ2-2 and V is TRBV6-5; possible D gene TRBD2, 5 bases. The germline V and J ends were trimmed by 2 bases and 5 bases, with 9 bases remaining between them. The CDR3 runs to 14 residues. Germline V gene sequence: CDR1 MNHEY, CDR2 SVGAGI. The CDR3: CASSYRGGTGELFF. The DNA of the CDR3 is TGTGCCAGCAGTTACCGGGGTGGGACCGGGGAGCTGTTTTTT.

This clone was seen a single time. The V and J genes are TRBV9 and TRBJ2-1; 8 bases are shared with TRBD2. The germline V gene encodes CDR1 SGDLS and CDR2 YYNGEE. This CDR3 is 14 amino acids long. Trimming took 0 bases from V and 7 from J; bases not matched to a gene: 3. The CDR3 is CASSVEVAGNEQFF. The CDR3 DNA is TGTGCCAGCAGCGTAGAGGTAGCGGGAAATGAGCAGTTCTTC.

V and J are TRBV6-1 and TRBJ1-2; tentatively, D is TRBD1 (5 bases). V dropped 2 bases and J dropped 0 bases, with 10 bases sitting between them. The CDR3 is made up of 15 amino acids. Germline-derived CDR1 and CDR2 are MNHNS and SASEGT. The CDR3 reads CASSEQGRPNYGYTF. In nucleotides, the CDR3 is TGTGCCAGCAGTGAACAGGGAAGACCTAACTATGGCTACACCTTC.

The chain couples TRBV6-5 to TRBJ2-1; TRBD2 agrees at 7 bases. V gave up 1 base and J gave up 7 bases; unmatched junction bases: 7. CDR1 and CDR2 from the germline V gene are MNHEY and SVGAGI. This CDR3 comprises 15 residues. The CDR3 sequence: CASSYLGGGINEQFF. CDR3 nucleotides: TGTGCCAGCAGTTACTTGGGGGGGGGTATTAATGAGCAGTTCTTC.

The chain is built from TRBV19 and TRBJ2-4; 7 bases are a match to TRBD1. Germline V CDR1 and CDR2: LNHDA, SQIVND (reference sequence). The CDR3 runs to 12 residues. V lost 6 bases to trimming and J lost 6 bases; unmatched junction nucleotides: 2. DNA of the CDR3: TGTGCCAGTAGACAGGGGAGAAACATTCAGTACTTC. Translating it yields CASRQGRNIQYF.

The gene calls are TRBV6-1 and TRBJ1-1, with TRBD1 identical over 8 bases. Germline-derived CDR1 and CDR2 are MNHNS and SASEGT. This CDR3 spans 12 amino acids. V lost 6 bases to trimming and J lost 7 bases; unmatched junction nucleotides: 4. Here the CDR3 reads CASSRDRIEAFF. The DNA of the CDR3 is TGTGCCAGCAGCCGGGACAGGATTGAAGCTTTCTTT.

V usage is TRBV7-9 and J usage is TRBJ1-1; D gene uncertain. V gave up 8 bases and J gave up 6 bases, with 13 bases separating them. Looked up from germline, CDR1 is SEHNR and CDR2 is FQNEAQ (reference sequence). CDR3 length: 12 amino acids. CDR3 in amino acids: CASGNGVPEAFF. The CDR3 bases are TGTGCCAGCGGGAACGGGGTCCCTGAAGCTTTCTTT.

The chain carries TRBV28 and TRBJ1-6, with TRBD1 identical over 9 bases. Germline lookup yields CDR1 MDHEN and CDR2 SYDVKM. Trimming cost V 3 bases and J 9 bases; bases outside gene matches: 6. The CDR3 consists of 15 residues. The CDR3 sequence is CASSLGTGFSSPLHF. CDR3 DNA: TGTGCCAGCAGTTTGGGGACAGGGTTTAGTTCACCCCTCCACTTT.

J is TRBJ1-4 and V is TRBV5-4, with D unresolved. The V end was cut by 5 bases, the J end by 0 bases, with 11 bases between. Per the germline V gene, CDR1 is SGHNT and CDR2 is YYREEE (reference sequence). The length of the CDR3 is 15 residues. CDR3 nucleotides: TGTGCCAGCAGTACGATGAGTGCAACTAATGAAAAACTGTTTTTT. This codes for CASSTMSATNEKLFF.

This sequence joins TRBV9 and TRBJ1-2; D perhaps matches TRBD1 (5 bases). V gave up 0 bases and J gave up 6 bases, with 9 bases separating them. The length of the CDR3 is 13 residues. The germline gives CDR1 SGDLS, CDR2 YYNGEE. The CDR3 is CASSVDRGDGYTF. The CDR3, as DNA: TGTGCCAGCAGCGTAGATCGGGGGGATGGCTACACCTTC.

This clone was counted once. The V call is TRBV13, the J call TRBJ2-1, with 14 bases aligning to TRBD2. V was pared by 5 bases and J by 8 bases, with 8 bases of the junction left unmatched. In germline, CDR1 is PRHDT, CDR2 FYEKMQ (reference sequence). The CDR3 is made up of 16 amino acids. CDR3 bases: TGTGCCAGCAGCCGCCCCGGGACTAGCGGGGGCGATGAGCAGTTCTTC. Protein: CASSRPGTSGGDEQFF.

This chain links TRBV9 with TRBJ2-7; no clear D gene. Per the germline V gene, CDR1 is SGDLS and CDR2 is YYNGEE. The CDR3 loop spans 10 amino acids. The CDR3 spells CASYSWPPGV. For the CDR3, the DNA is TGTGCCAGTTACTCCTGGCCCCCGGGCGTC.